The next 22 T cell receptor beta chains were all read from a single sample in a study of blood T cell repertoires in COVID-19. TCRdb's table, derived via immunoSEQ multiplex PCR, lists solely in-frame clones and lacks some. The sample lists hundreds of thousands of clones; 86% were seen once. Sequencing was performed on peripheral blood. The receptors stem from a young woman with active or convalescent COVID-19.

The CDR3: CASSLGGGTSANQPQHF. CDR3 in DNA: TGTGCCAGCAGTCTAGGGGGGGGGACTAGCGCGAATCAGCCCCAGCATTTT. This chain joins TRBV27 and TRBJ1-5; the D gene is possibly TRBD1 (6 bases). Trimming took off 5 bases at V and 4 bases at J, with 21 bases between the two ends. The V gene's germline CDR1 is MNHEY and CDR2 SMNVEV (reference sequence). The CDR3 has 17 amino acids.

The table lists this clone with a count of one. CDR3 region: CASSLEKVGLTEAFF. DNA for the CDR3: TGTGCCAGCAGTTTAGAAAAGGTGGGGCTCACTGAAGCTTTCTTT. The chain employs TRBV27 and TRBJ1-1; D is perhaps TRBD1 (5 bases). The V end was cut by 2 bases, the J end by 4 bases, with 14 bases between. Germline V gene lookup returns CDR1 MNHEY and CDR2 SMNVEV (reference sequence). The CDR3 is 15 amino acids.

CDR3 sequence (DNA): TGCGCCAGCAGTGACACGGGGGGACAGGGGAGTACCCCCTACGAGCAGTACTTC. This sequence encodes CASSDTGGQGSTPYEQYF. The genes are TRBV10-1 and TRBJ2-7; 10 nucleotides match TRBD1. Germline CDR1 and CDR2: WNHNN and SYGVQD (reference sequence). The V gene end was trimmed by 3 bases and the J gene end by 2 bases; junction bases not matched to a gene: 13. There are 18 residues in the CDR3.

As DNA, the CDR3 is TGTGCCAGCAGCTTAGCGGCGACTAGCGCGCACCGTAGATCTAGCACAGATACGCAGTATTTT. It yields the protein CASSLAATSAHRRSSTDTQYF. The rearrangement joins TRBV7-6 to TRBJ2-3; 8 nucleotides match TRBD2. CDR1 is SGHVS and CDR2 is FNYEAQ in the germline V gene. The length of the CDR3 is 21 residues. The trim removed 0 bases at V and 0 bases at J, leaving 17 bases unmatched. Together with reference TRBV7-6 and TRBJ2-3, the CDR3 gives the full variable domain: GAGVSQSPRYKVTKRGQDVALRCDPISGHVSLYWYRQALGQGPEFLTYFNYEAQQDKSGLPNDRFSAERPEGSISTLTIQRTEQRDSAMYRCASSLAATSAHRRSSTDTQYFGPGTRLTVL.

This clone showed up just once. This chain links TRBV2 with TRBJ1-1, with 11 nucleotides matching TRBD1. Germline loops: CDR1 SNHLY, CDR2 FYNNEI. V lost 6 bases, J lost 4 bases, and 7 bases stayed unmatched. The CDR3 loop spans 15 amino acids. The CDR3 reads CASRTTGTGGTEAFF. CDR3 nucleotide sequence: TGTGCCAGCAGGACCACCGGGACAGGGGGCACTGAAGCTTTCTTT.

This chain connects TRBV2 to TRBJ2-3; 14 positions agree with TRBD2. J gave up 3 bases and V 5 bases, and 10 bases lay outside the gene matches. The germline gives CDR1 SNHLY, CDR2 FYNNEI. The CDR3 has 18 amino acids. CDR3 DNA sequence: TGTGCCAGCAGTACAAAGCCGGGACTAGCGGGAGAAACAGATACGCAGTATTTT. This encodes CASSTKPGLAGETDTQYF.

The gene calls are TRBV4-1 and TRBJ2-1; 8 nucleotides align to TRBD2. The CDR3 consists of 16 residues. Trimming took 7 bases from V and 0 from J; bases not matched to a gene: 8. CDR1 and CDR2 (germline): MGHRA, YSYEKL. CDR3 nucleotides: TGCGCCAGCAAACTAGCGGATCAGGGCTCCTACAATGAGCAGTTCTTC. The encoded protein is CASKLADQGSYNEQFF.

The gene calls are TRBV27 and TRBJ2-3, with 12 bases matching TRBD2. This CDR3 is built from 17 residues. Germline loops: CDR1 MNHEY, CDR2 SMNVEV (reference sequence). J was trimmed by 0 bases and V by 6 bases; bases with no gene match: 7. CDR3 DNA: TGTGCCAGCAGGACACGGACTAGCGGGACCAGCACAGATACGCAGTATTTT. It is translated as CASRTRTSGTSTDTQYF.

The V call is TRBV6-1, the J call TRBJ1-3; 9 bases are shared with TRBD1. The CDR3 covers 16 residues. The germline gives CDR1 MNHNS, CDR2 SASEGT. The ends lost 1 base at V and 1 base at J; junction bases unmatched: 2. The CDR3 spells CASSEDRGRSGNTIYF. The DNA of the CDR3 is TGTGCCAGCAGTGAAGACAGGGGGCGATCTGGAAACACCATATATTTT.

This chain connects TRBV12-3 or TRBV12-4 to TRBJ1-1; no firm D call. V was cut by 7 bases and J by 7 bases, with 10 bases left in between. This CDR3 comprises 11 residues. The CDR3 bases are TGTGCCAGCATCTTAATCGGTGAAGCTTTCTTT. Protein sequence: CASILIGEAFF.

Comments on this clone: This specimen includes other DNA sequences encoding the same CDR3. The rearrangement joins TRBV3-1 (or the pseudogene TRBV3-2) to TRBJ2-5; D unresolved. V was clipped by 2 bases and J by 1 base, with 8 bases between them. This CDR3 is 14 amino acids long. Germline assignment: CDR1 LGHDT and CDR2 YNNKEL (reference sequence). The CDR3 here is CASSQRGSQETQYF. The DNA of the CDR3 is TGTGCCAGCAGCCAACGCGGAAGCCAAGAGACCCAGTACTTC.

The rearrangement joins TRBV29-1 to TRBJ2-3; 12 bases are shared with TRBD1. Germline V CDR1 and CDR2: SQVTM, ANQGSEA. The CDR3 is made up of 19 amino acids. The ends lost 0 bases at V and 4 bases at J; junction bases unmatched: 14. The CDR3: CSVEERTVKGQGASDTQYF. The DNA of the CDR3 is TGCAGCGTTGAAGAACGGACTGTTAAGGGACAGGGGGCTTCAGATACGCAGTATTTT.

The chain carries TRBV5-1 and TRBJ1-6; possibly TRBD1 for D (5 bases). From germline, CDR1 is SGHRS and CDR2 YFSETQ. The CDR3 consists of 13 residues. V shed 6 bases and J shed 9 bases, with 13 bases lying between them. CDR3 bases: TGCGCCAGCAAAGGGGAAAGTGGTTCACCCCTCCACTTT. As protein: CASKGESGSPLHF.

In this sample, this clone turned up a few times. V and J are TRBV6-6 and TRBJ2-7; the D is unclear. The germline V gene encodes CDR1 MNHNY and CDR2 SVGAGI (reference sequence). This CDR3 has 14 amino acids. V was trimmed by 2 bases and J by 1 base, leaving 9 bases between them. CDR3 sequence: CASSYGPFSYEQYF. The CDR3 region has the DNA TGTGCCAGCAGTTACGGCCCGTTTTCCTACGAGCAGTACTTC.

J is TRBJ1-1 and V is TRBV5-6; D is possibly TRBD1 (5 bases). Trimming pared 0 bases from V and 1 base from J, leaving 7 bases between. Germline V gives CDR1 SGHDT, CDR2 YYEEEE. The CDR3 sequence is 14 residues long. The CDR3 DNA sequence: TGTGCCAGCAGCTTGGCCAGGGCGAACACTGAAGCTTTCTTT. Protein: CASSLARANTEAFF. Full variable domain (outside the CDR3, taken from reference TRBV5-6 and TRBJ1-1): DAGVTQSPTHLIKTRGQQVTLRCSPKSGHDTVSWYQQALGQGPQFIFQYYEEEERQRGNFPDRFSGHQFPNYSSELNVNALLLGDSALYLCASSLARANTEAFFGQGTRLTVV.

The genes are TRBV3-1 (or the pseudogene TRBV3-2) and TRBJ1-4, with 8 nucleotides matching TRBD1. This CDR3 comprises 14 residues. The V gene end was trimmed by 3 bases and the J gene end by 8 bases; junction bases not matched to a gene: 5. The V gene's germline CDR1 is LGHDT and CDR2 YNNKEL (reference sequence). The CDR3 DNA reads TGTGCCAGCAGCCAGACGGACAGGGAAGAAAAACTGTTTTTT. Amino acids: CASSQTDREEKLFF.

The rearrangement joins TRBV15 to TRBJ1-1; D may be TRBD1 (5 bases). CDR1 is LNHNV, CDR2 YYDKDF, per germline (reference sequence). With 4 bases removed from V and 10 bases from J, the gap between germline ends came to 16 bases. CDR3 length equals 13 residues. The CDR3 nucleotides are TGTGCCACCAGCATCCAGGGCGGGGTGAGAGCTTTCTTT. Protein: CATSIQGGVRAFF.

This clone showed up just once. The chain is built from TRBV11-2 and TRBJ2-3, with a tentative D call TRBD2 (5 bases). Germline-derived CDR1 and CDR2 are SGHAT and FQNNGV. V was trimmed by 5 bases and J by 1 base, leaving 13 bases between them. This CDR3 is built from 15 residues. CDR3 coding DNA: TGTGCCAGCAGCCCCTCCGGGGTAGGCACAGATACGCAGTATTTT. Its protein is CASSPSGVGTDTQYF.

This clone was seen just once. V gene TRBV10-3 combines with J gene TRBJ2-5; 8 nucleotides match TRBD1. The CDR3 is 14 residues long. After removal of 2 bases from V and 1 base from J, the junction contained 0 bases not matched to a gene. Germline assignment: CDR1 ENHRY and CDR2 SYGVKD. The CDR3 sequence is CAISETGGQETQYF. Written as DNA, the CDR3 is TGTGCCATCAGTGAGACAGGGGGCCAAGAGACCCAGTACTTC.

The chain links TRBV7-8 to TRBJ2-7; 8 nucleotides agree with TRBD2. Trimming took 3 bases from V and 5 from J; bases not matched to a gene: 12. Per the germline V gene, CDR1 is SGHVS and CDR2 is FQNEAQ. The CDR3 has 16 amino acids. The CDR3 coding sequence is TGTGCCAGCAGCTTTCCTCGACTAGCGCCTAGCGACGAGCAGTACTTC. It translates to CASSFPRLAPSDEQYF.

This clone was picked up one time. The chain uses TRBV3-1 (or the pseudogene TRBV3-2) and TRBJ1-4; the match to TRBD1 covers 11 bases. This CDR3 spans 18 amino acids. The V segment lost 3 bases and the J segment 7 bases; nucleotides outside the gene matches: 13. From germline, CDR1 is LGHDT and CDR2 YNNKEL (reference sequence). Here the CDR3 reads CASSHGGPWDRGSEKLFF. As DNA, the CDR3 is TGTGCCAGCAGCCACGGGGGGCCCTGGGACAGGGGGAGTGAAAAACTGTTTTTT.

The genes are TRBV21-1 and TRBJ1-3. TRBV21-1 is recorded as a pseudogene. The CDR3 is 17 amino acids. The CDR3 here is CASSKWRDMSSGNTIYF. The CDR3 DNA is TGTGCCAGCAGCAAGTGGAGGGATATGAGCTCTGGAAACACCATATATTTT.